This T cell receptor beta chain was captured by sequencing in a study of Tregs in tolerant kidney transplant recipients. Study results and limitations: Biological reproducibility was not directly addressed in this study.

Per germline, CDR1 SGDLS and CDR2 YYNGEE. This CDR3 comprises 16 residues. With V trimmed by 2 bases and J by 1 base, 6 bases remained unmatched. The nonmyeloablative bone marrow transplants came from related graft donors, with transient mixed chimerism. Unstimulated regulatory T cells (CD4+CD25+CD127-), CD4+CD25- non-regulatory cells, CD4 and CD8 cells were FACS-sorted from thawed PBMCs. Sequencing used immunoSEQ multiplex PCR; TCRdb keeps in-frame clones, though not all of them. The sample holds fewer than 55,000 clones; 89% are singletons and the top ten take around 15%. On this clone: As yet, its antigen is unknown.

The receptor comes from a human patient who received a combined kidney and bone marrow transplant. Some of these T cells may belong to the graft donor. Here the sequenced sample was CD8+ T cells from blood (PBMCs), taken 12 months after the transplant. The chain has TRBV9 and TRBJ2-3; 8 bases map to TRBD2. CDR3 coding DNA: TGTGCCAGCAGCGTCACGGGAGGGGGGGGCACAGATACGCAGTATTTT. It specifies CASSVTGGGGTDTQYF.